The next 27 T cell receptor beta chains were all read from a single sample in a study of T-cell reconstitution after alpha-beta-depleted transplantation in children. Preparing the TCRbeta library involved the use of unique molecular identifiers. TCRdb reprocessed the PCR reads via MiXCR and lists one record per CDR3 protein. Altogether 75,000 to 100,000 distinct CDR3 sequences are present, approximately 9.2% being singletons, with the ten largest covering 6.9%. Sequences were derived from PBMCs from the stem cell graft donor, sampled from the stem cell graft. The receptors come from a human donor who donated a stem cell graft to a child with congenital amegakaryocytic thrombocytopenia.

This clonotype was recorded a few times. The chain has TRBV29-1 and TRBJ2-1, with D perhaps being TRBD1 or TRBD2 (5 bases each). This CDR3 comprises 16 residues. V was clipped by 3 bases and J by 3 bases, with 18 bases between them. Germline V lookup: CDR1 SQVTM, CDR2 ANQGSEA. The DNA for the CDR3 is TGCAGCGTTGATGTCGTCCGGGGCGCGGGCTACAATGAGCAGTTCTTC. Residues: CSVDVVRGAGYNEQFF.

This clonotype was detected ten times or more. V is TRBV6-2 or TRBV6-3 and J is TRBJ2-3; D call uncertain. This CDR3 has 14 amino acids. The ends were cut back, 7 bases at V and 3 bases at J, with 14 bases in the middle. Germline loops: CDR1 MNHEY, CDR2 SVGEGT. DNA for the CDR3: TGTGCCAGCACACCCCACTCCCTTACAGATACGCAGTATTTT. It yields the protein CASTPHSLTDTQYF.

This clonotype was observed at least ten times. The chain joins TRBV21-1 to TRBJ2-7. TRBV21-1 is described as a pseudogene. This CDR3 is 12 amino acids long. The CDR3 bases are TGTGCCAGCAGCACGGCCACCTACGAGCAGTACTTC. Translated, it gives CASSTATYEQYF.

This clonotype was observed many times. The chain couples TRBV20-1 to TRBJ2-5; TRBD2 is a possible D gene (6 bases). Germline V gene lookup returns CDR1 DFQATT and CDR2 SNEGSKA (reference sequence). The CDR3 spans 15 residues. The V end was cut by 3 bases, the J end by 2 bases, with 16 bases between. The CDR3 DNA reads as TGCAGTGCTAGTGGGCGGGGTATAGTACAAGAGACCCAGTACTTC. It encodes CSASGRGIVQETQYF.

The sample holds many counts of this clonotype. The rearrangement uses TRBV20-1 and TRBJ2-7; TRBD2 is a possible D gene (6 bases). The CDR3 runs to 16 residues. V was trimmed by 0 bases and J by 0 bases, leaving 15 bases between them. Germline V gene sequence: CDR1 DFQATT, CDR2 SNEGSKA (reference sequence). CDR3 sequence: CSARDLGGAASYEQYF. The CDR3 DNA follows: TGCAGTGCTAGAGATTTGGGGGGAGCCGCCTCCTACGAGCAGTACTTC.

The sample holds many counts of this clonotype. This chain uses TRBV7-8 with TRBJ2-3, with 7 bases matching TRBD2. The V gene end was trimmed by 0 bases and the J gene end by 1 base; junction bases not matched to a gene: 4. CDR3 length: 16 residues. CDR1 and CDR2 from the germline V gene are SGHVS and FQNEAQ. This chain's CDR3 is CASSLARLAGTDTQYF. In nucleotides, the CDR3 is TGTGCCAGCAGCTTAGCGCGTCTAGCGGGCACAGATACGCAGTATTTT.

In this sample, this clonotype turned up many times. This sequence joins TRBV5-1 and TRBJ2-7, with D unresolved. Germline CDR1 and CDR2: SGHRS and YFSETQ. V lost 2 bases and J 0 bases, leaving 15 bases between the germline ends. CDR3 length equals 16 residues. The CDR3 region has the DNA TGCGCCAGCAGCTTCTCCACGGGTATGAGCTCCTACGAGCAGTACTTC. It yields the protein CASSFSTGMSSYEQYF.

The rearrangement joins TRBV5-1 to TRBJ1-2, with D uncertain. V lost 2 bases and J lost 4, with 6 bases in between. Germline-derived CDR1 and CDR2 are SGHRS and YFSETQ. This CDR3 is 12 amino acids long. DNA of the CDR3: TGCGCCAGCAGCTTCCAAGGCTATGGCTACACCTTC. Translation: CASSFQGYGYTF. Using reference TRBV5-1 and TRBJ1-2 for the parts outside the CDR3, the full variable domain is KAGVTQTPRYLIKTRGQQVTLSCSPISGHRSVSWYQQTPGQGLQFLFEYFSETQRNKGNFPGRFSGRQFSNSRSEMNVSTLELGDSALYLCASSFQGYGYTFGSGTRLTVV.

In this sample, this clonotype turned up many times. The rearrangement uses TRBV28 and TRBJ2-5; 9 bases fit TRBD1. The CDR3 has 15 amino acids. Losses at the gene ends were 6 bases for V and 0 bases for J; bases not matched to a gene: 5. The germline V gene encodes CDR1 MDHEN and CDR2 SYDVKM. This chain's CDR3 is CASRSGTGNQETQYF. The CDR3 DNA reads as TGTGCCAGCAGATCCGGGACAGGGAACCAAGAGACCCAGTACTTC.

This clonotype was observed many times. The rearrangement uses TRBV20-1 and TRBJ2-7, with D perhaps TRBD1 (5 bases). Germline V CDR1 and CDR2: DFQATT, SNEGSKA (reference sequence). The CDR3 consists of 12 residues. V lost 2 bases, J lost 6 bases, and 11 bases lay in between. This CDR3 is CSARPRVGEQYF. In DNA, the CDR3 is TGCAGTGCTAGACCCAGGGTGGGCGAGCAGTACTTC.

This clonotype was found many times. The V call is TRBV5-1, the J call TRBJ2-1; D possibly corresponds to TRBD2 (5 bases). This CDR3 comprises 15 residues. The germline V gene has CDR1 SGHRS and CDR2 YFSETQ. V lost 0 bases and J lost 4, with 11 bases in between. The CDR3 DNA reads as TGCGCCAGCAGCTTGGCCAGTTCGGGGTACAATGAGCAGTTCTTC. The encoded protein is CASSLASSGYNEQFF.

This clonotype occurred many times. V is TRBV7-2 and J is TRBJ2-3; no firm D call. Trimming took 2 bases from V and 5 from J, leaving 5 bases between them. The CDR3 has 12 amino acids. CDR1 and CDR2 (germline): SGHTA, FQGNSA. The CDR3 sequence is CASSLYGDTQYF. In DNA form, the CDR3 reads TGTGCCAGCAGCTTATACGGAGATACGCAGTATTTT.

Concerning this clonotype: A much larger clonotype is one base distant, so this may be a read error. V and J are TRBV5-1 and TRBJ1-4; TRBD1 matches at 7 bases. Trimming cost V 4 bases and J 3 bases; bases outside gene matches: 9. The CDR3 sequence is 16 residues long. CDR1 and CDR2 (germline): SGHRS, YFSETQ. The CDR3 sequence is CASSRAQGSANEKLFF. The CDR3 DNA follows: TGCGCCAGCAGCCGGGCACAGGGGAGCGCTAATGAAAAACTGTTTTTT.

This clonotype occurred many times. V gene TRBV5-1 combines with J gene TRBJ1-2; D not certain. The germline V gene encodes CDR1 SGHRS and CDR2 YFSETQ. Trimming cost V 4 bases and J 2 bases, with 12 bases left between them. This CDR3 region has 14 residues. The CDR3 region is CASSPQTANYGYTF. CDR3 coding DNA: TGCGCCAGCAGCCCCCAGACCGCGAACTATGGCTACACCTTC.

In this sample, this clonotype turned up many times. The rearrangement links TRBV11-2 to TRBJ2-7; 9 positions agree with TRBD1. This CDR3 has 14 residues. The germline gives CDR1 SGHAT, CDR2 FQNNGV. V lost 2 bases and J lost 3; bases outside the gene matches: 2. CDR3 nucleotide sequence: TGTGCCAGCAGCTTATGGGACAGGGACTACGAGCAGTACTTC. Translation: CASSLWDRDYEQYF.

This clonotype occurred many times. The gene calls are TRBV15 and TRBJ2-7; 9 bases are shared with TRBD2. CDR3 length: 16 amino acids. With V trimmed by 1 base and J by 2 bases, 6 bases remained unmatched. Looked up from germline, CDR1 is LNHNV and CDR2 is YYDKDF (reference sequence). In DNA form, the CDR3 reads TGTGCCACCAGCAGAGGGGAGACTAGCGGTGCCTACGAGCAGTACTTC. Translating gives CATSRGETSGAYEQYF. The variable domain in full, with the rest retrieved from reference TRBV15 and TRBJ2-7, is DAMVIQNPRYQVTQFGKPVTLSCSQTLNHNVMYWYQQKSSQAPKLLFHYYDKDFNNEADTPDNFQSRRPNTSFCFLDIRSPGLGDTAMYLCATSRGETSGAYEQYFGPGTRLTVT.

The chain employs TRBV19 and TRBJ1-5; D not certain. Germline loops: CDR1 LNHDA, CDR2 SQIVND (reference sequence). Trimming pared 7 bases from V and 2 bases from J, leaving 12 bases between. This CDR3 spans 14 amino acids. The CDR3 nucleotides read TGTGCCAGTAAAGGGCAGAATGGCAATCAGCCCCAGCATTTT. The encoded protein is CASKGQNGNQPQHF.

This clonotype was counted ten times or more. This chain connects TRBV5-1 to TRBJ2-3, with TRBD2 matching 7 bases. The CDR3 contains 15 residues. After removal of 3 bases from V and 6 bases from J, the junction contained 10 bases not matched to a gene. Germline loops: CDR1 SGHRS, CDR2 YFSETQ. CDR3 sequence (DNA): TGCGCCAGCAGCTGGGAGGGTAGGCCCTCCGATACGCAGTATTTT. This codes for CASSWEGRPSDTQYF.

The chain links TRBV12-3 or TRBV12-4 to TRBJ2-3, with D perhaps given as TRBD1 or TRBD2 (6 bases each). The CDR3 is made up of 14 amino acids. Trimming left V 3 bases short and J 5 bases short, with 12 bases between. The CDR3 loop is CASSLMGGQDTQYF. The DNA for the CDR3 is TGTGCCAGCAGTTTGATGGGGGGCCAAGATACGCAGTATTTT.

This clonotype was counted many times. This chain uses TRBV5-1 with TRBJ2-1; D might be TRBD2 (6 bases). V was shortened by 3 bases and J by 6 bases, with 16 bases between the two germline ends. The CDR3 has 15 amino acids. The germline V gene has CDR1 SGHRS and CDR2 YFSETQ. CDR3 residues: CASSSETRAVNEQFF. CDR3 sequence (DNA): TGCGCCAGCAGCTCTGAGACTAGGGCAGTCAATGAGCAGTTCTTC.

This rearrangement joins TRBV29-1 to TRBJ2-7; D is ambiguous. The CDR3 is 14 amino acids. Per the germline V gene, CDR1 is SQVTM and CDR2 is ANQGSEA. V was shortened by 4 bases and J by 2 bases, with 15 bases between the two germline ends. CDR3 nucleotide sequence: TGCAGCGTTGGAGGCCGGCTTTCACCCTACGAGCAGTACTTC. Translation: CSVGGRLSPYEQYF.

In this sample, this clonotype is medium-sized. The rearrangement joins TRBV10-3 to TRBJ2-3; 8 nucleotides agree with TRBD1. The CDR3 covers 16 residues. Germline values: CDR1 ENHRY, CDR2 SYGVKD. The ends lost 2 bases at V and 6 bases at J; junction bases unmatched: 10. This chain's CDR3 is CAISELQGASGDTQYF. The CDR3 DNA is TGTGCCATCAGTGAGCTCCAGGGGGCCTCAGGCGATACGCAGTATTTT.

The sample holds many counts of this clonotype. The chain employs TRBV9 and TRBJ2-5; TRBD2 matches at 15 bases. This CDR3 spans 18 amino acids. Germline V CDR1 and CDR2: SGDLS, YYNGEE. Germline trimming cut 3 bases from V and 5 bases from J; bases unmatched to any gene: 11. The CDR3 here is CASSEGLAGGPVEETQYF. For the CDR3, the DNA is TGTGCCAGCAGCGAGGGACTAGCGGGAGGCCCGGTTGAGGAGACCCAGTACTTC.

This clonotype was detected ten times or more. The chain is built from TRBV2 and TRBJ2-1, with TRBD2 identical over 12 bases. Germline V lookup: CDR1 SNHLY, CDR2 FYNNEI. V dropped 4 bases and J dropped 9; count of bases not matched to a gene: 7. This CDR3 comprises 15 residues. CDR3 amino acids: CASSVRTSGTGEQFF. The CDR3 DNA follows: TGTGCCAGCAGTGTACGGACTAGCGGGACCGGTGAGCAGTTCTTC.

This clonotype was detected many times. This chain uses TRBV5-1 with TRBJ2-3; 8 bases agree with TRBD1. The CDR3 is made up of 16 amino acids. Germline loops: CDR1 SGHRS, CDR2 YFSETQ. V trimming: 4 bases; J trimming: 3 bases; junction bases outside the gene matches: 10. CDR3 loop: CASSLGAGGETDTQYF. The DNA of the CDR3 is TGCGCCAGCAGCCTTGGGGCAGGGGGCGAGACAGATACGCAGTATTTT.

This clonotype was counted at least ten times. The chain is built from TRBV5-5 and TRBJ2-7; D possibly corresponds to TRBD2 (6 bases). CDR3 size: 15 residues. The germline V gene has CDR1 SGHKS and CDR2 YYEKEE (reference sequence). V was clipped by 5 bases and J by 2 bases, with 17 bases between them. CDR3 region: CASSQFLAGTYEQYF. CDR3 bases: TGTGCCAGCAGTCAATTTCTGGCGGGAACCTACGAGCAGTACTTC.

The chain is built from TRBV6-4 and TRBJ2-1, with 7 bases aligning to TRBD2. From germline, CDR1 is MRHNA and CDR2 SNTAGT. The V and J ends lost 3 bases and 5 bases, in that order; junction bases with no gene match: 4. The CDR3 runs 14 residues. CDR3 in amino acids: CASSESGEHNEQFF. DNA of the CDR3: TGTGCCAGCAGTGAGAGCGGGGAACACAATGAGCAGTTCTTC.